Below, one T cell receptor beta chain is given with its context. Antigen specificity is unknown. This specimen comes from a study of T cells in localized non-small cell lung cancer. Whole-study results and caveats: A higher density of T cells in blood coincided with extended overall survival. Uninvolved adjacent lung had more T cell clonality than any other tissue, topping tumor. Only one tumor region went through sequencing, so heterogeneity may still be there. Of the top 100 tumor clones, median 57 were in adjacent lung, 25 to 35 among its top 100.

The V and J ends lost 0 bases and 4 bases respectively, with 10 bases between them. CDR3 size: 14 residues. The germline CDR1 and CDR2 sequences are SGDLS and YYNGEE. Libraries were prepared by immunoSEQ multiplex PCR; TCRdb keeps only in-frame clonotypes and omits some of them. The sample gives around 91,000 clones, about 87% of which show up once; around 14% is in the top ten. The sequencing used peripheral blood, collected before any cancer treatment. The V call is TRBV9, the J call TRBJ1-2; D gene ambiguous. The TCR originated in a man aged 40 to 70 with stage I squamous cell lung carcinoma. CDR3 nucleotides: TGTGCCAGCAGCGTAGCCGAAAAGCTCTATGGCTACACCTTC. Its protein is CASSVAEKLYGYTF.